The rows below give T cell receptor beta chains drawn from one sample of a study of T cells after yellow fever vaccination. TCRdb analysed the 5' RACE reads with MiXCR anew, one entry per CDR3 protein. The sample has more than 250,000 distinct CDR3 sequences, 6.5% to 8.5% seen once. Sequencing used PBMCs, obtained about 49 days after the first yellow fever vaccination. These receptors all come from a man younger than 30 who received the YFV17D yellow fever vaccine. Each CDR3 is given with its conserved first and last residue. The order of the fields is V gene, D gene, clone size, J gene, CDR3 DNA, CDR3 protein. A D gene is named only where the DNA matches it firmly. Where a row states a size, it is once, few, many or the class of an expanded clone; other rows omit it.

>TRBV2|TRBD1|few|TRBJ2-1
TGTGCCAGCAGTGACCGGACAGGGGTCAATGAGCAGTTCTTC
CASSDRTGVNEQFF
>TRBV5-4|-|-|TRBJ2-1
TGTGCCAGCAGCACACGGGGGGCCCTGAGCTCCTACAATGAGCAGTTCTTC
CASSTRGALSSYNEQFF
>TRBV14|TRBD1|few|TRBJ1-1
TGTGCCAGCAGTGGGACAGGGGTGGTGAGCACTGAAGCTTTCTTT
CASSGTGVVSTEAFF
>TRBV7-9|TRBD1|few|TRBJ1-4
TGTGCCAGCAGCTCCGCGACAGGGGGACTGTTTTTT
CASSSATGGLFF
>TRBV5-1|-|-|TRBJ1-4
TGCGCCAGCAGCCCCGGGGCCGCGGGTCATGAAAAACTGTTTTTT
CASSPGAAGHEKLFF
>TRBV4-1|-|-|TRBJ2-1
TGCGCCAGCAGCCGCCTAGAGGGGAGGGGGCCCTACAATGAGCAGTTCTTC
CASSRLEGRGPYNEQFF
>TRBV6-1|-|once|TRBJ1-5
TGTGCCAGCACCCCCTCGGCCGGGGGTGAGGGCAATCAGCCCCAGCATTTT
CASTPSAGGEGNQPQHF
>TRBV9|TRBD2|-|TRBJ2-3
TGTGCCAGCAGCGTCACCGGGACTACCAACACAGATACGCAGTATTTT
CASSVTGTTNTDTQYF
>TRBV29-1|TRBD1|-|TRBJ1-2
TGCAGCGTCGAGGCCGGGACAGGGGACTATGGCTACACCTTC
CSVEAGTGDYGYTF
>TRBV12-3/TRBV12-4|TRBD1|many|TRBJ1-6
TGTGCCAGCAGTTTAGTCTGGGAGACAGGGAGCGGATCACCCCTCCACTTT
CASSLVWETGSGSPLHF
>TRBV30|-|-|TRBJ2-3
TGTGCCTGGGAGATCGGGGGTACGCAGTATTTT
CAWEIGGTQYF
>TRBV11-2|-|few|TRBJ1-1
TGTGCCAGCACCCCAGGCGGGCCTGAAGCTTTCTTT
CASTPGGPEAFF
>TRBV5-5|-|-|TRBJ1-6
TGTGCCAGCAGCCATCCCCGTTCCTATAATTCACCCCTCCACTTT
CASSHPRSYNSPLHF
>TRBV27|-|many|TRBJ2-3
TGTGCCAGCAGTTTAAGGACTCCTGACACAGATACGCAGTATTTT
CASSLRTPDTDTQYF
>TRBV5-1|-|many|TRBJ2-4
TGCGCCAGCAGCTTGGGCGCCTTAAACATTCAGTACTTC
CASSLGALNIQYF
>TRBV29-1|-|few|TRBJ2-3
TGCAGCGTTGTGCTGGGGCTAGGGCGCACAGATACGCAGTATTTT
CSVVLGLGRTDTQYF
>TRBV7-9|TRBD1|few|TRBJ2-7
TGTGCCAGCAGCTTAGTAGGCCGGGACAGGCAGTACTTC
CASSLVGRDRQYF
>TRBV11-3|TRBD1|-|TRBJ2-2
TGTGCCAGCAGGACAGGGGGCAACACCGGGGAGCTGTTTTTT
CASRTGGNTGELFF
>TRBV4-2|TRBD2|-|TRBJ2-3
TGTGCCAGCAGCCTCCTCTGGGAAGCGGGGGGTTCCACAGATACGCAGTATTTT
CASSLLWEAGGSTDTQYF
>TRBV4-3|-|-|TRBJ2-1
TGCGCCAGCAGCCAAGAACTCTCCTCGATGGGGGAGCAGTTCTTC
CASSQELSSMGEQFF
>TRBV20-1|-|many|TRBJ2-1
TGCAGTGCTAGGCCGTACGGCTCCTACAATGAGCAGTTCTTC
CSARPYGSYNEQFF
>TRBV5-1|TRBD2|-|TRBJ2-1
TGCGCCAGCAGCTTGGTAGCGGGGCGGTACAATGAGCAGTTCTTC
CASSLVAGRYNEQFF
>TRBV9|-|-|TRBJ1-4
TGTGCCAGCAGCGTAGCTTGGGGGGCGAATGAAAAACTGTTTTTT
CASSVAWGANEKLFF
>TRBV7-3|TRBD2|few|TRBJ2-5
TGTGCCAGCAGCTTAACCGGGGGGGTTCGGGAGACCCAGTACTTC
CASSLTGGVRETQYF
>TRBV6-2/TRBV6-3|-|many|TRBJ2-5
TGTGCCAGCGCGAGGTCGCGACAAGAGACCCAGTACTTC
CASARSRQETQYF
>TRBV9|-|-|TRBJ1-1
TGTGCCAGCAGCGTCGCGCCGTGGGGCAGGATGAACACTGAAGCTTTCTTT
CASSVAPWGRMNTEAFF
>TRBV3-1|-|few|TRBJ2-3
TGTGCCTCCAGCCAAGGACGGGTCTCGTTGGGTACGCAGTATTTT
CASSQGRVSLGTQYF
>TRBV20-1|TRBD2|few|TRBJ2-3
TGCAGTGCTAGATCCCCGGGACTAGCGGGGCACACAGATACGCAGTATTTT
CSARSPGLAGHTDTQYF